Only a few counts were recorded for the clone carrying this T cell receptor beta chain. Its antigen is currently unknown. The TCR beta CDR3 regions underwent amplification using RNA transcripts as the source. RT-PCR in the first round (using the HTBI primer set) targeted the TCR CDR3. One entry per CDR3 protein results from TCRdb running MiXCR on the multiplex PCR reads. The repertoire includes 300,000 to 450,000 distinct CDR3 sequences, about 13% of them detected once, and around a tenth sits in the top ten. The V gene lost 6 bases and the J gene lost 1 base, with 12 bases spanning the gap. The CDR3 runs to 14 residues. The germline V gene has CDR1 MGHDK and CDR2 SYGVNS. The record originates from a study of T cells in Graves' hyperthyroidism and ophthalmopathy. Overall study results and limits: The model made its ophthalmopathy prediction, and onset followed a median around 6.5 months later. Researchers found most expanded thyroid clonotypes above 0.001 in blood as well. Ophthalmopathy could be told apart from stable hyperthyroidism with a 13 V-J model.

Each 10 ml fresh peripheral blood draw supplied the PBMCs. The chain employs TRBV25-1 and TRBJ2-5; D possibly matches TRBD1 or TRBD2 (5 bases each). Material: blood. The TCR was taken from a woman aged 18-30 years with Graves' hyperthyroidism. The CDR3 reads CASSRLGTQETQYF. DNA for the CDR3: TGTGCCAGCAGCCGTCTGGGGACCCAAGAGACCCAGTACTTC. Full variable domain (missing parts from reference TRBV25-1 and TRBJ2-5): EADIYQTPRYLVIGTGKKITLECSQTMGHDKMYWYQQDPGMELHLIHYSYGVNSTEKGDLSSESTVSRIRTEHFPLTLESARPSHTSQYLCASSRLGTQETQYFGPGTRLLVL.